One and the same sample provided the 15 T cell receptor beta chains below, sequenced in a study of technical replicates of blood from several donors. This table comes from immunoSEQ multiplex PCR, and its TCRdb copy is limited to in-frame clones, with some not included. Among 70,000 to 85,000 clones, 92% were seen once, and the ten largest hold 0.27%. Sequenced material: T cells isolated from PBMCs. These TCRs come from a human donor in good health.

The chain combines TRBV7-9 with TRBJ2-7, with D unclear. Per germline, CDR1 SEHNR and CDR2 FQNEAQ (reference sequence). V lost 11 bases to trimming and J lost 4 bases, with 9 bases between them. The CDR3 loop spans 10 amino acids. CDR3 nucleotides: TGTGCCGTCGAGTCTTACGAGCAGTACTTC. Amino acids: CAVESYEQYF.

V and J are TRBV10-2 and TRBJ2-7; 11 bases fit TRBD1. CDR3 length: 13 amino acids. The junction had 2 bases not matched to a gene; V was cut back by 4 bases and J by 6 bases. CDR1 WSHSY and CDR2 SAAADI come from the germline V gene. The CDR3, as DNA: TGCGCCAGCAGTGGGACAGGGGGCGGCGAGCAGTACTTC. Translated, it gives CASSGTGGGEQYF.

This chain uses TRBV15 with TRBJ2-7; 9 bases agree with TRBD1. CDR3 size: 14 residues. Germline CDR1 is LNHNV and CDR2 is YYDKDF (reference sequence). V dropped 5 bases and J dropped 1; count of bases not matched to a gene: 3. CDR3 residues: CATSLDRGSYEQYF. CDR3 nucleotides: TGTGCCACCAGCCTTGACAGGGGGTCCTACGAGCAGTACTTC.

The chain employs TRBV5-4 and TRBJ1-1; D gene uncertain. CDR1 is SGHNT, CDR2 YYREEE, per germline (reference sequence). The CDR3 is 18 residues long. The V gene lost 3 bases and the J gene lost 4 bases, with 25 bases spanning the gap. CDR3 region: CASSSVSGRGFGVTEAFF. The CDR3 nucleotides read TGTGCCAGCAGCTCCGTCTCGGGTAGAGGGTTTGGTGTCACTGAAGCTTTCTTT.

The rearrangement uses TRBV2 and TRBJ1-3; D is uncertain. The V gene's germline CDR1 is SNHLY and CDR2 FYNNEI. V lost 2 bases, J lost 0 bases, and 8 bases lay in between. This CDR3 region has 15 residues. DNA of the CDR3: TGTGCCAGCAGTGAAACTGAGAGCTCTGGAAACACCATATATTTT. Translating gives CASSETESSGNTIYF.

The gene calls are TRBV13 and TRBJ1-1; perhaps TRBD1 as D (5 bases). Per germline, CDR1 PRHDT and CDR2 FYEKMQ (reference sequence). Trimming stripped 6 bases from V and 3 bases from J, with 11 bases between. This CDR3 region has 13 residues. The CDR3 DNA sequence: TGTGCCAGCAGTCAGGTAGGGGACACTGAAGCTTTCTTT. Translation gives CASSQVGDTEAFF.

The V gene is TRBV21-1, the J gene TRBJ2-1; the table gives TRBD1 as D, unverified against the DNA. TRBV21-1 is marked as a pseudogene. This CDR3 region has 21 residues. The CDR3 protein is CASHSYRESNSGTRPDNEQFF. The CDR3, as DNA: TGTGCCAGCCATAGCTACAGGGAGTCTAATTCAGGGACGAGGCCGGACAATGAGCAGTTCTTC.

The chain combines TRBV10-3 with TRBJ2-1; 10 bases fit TRBD1. Trimming removed 5 bases from V and 8 bases from J; junction bases left unmatched: 12. Germline-derived CDR1 and CDR2 are ENHRY and SYGVKD. This CDR3 region has 16 residues. CDR3 residues: CAISLGQGIRADEQFF. In DNA, the CDR3 is TGTGCCATCAGTCTGGGACAGGGGATTAGGGCGGATGAGCAGTTCTTC.

V usage is TRBV25-1 and J usage is TRBJ2-1, with D perhaps matching TRBD1 (6 bases). The ends were cut back, 4 bases at V and 15 bases at J, with 16 bases in the middle. The germline CDR1 and CDR2 sequences are MGHDK and SYGVNS. The CDR3 is 12 amino acids. The CDR3 sequence is CASSGLDRQGFF. In nucleotides, the CDR3 is TGTGCCAGCAGTGGACTGGACAGACAAGGGTTCTTC.

The CDR3: CASSSRTSGIWKTQYF. The CDR3 DNA sequence: TGTGCCAGCAGCAGCCGGACTAGCGGGATATGGAAGACCCAGTACTTC. The rearrangement links TRBV7-2 to TRBJ2-5, with TRBD2 identical over 12 bases. The CDR3 sequence is 16 residues long. Germline-derived CDR1 and CDR2 are SGHTA and FQGNSA. V lost 5 bases and J lost 6; bases outside the gene matches: 10.

The V and J genes are TRBV28 and TRBJ1-5, with 10 bases identical to TRBD1. This CDR3 comprises 18 residues. Germline V gives CDR1 MDHEN, CDR2 SYDVKM. After removal of 3 bases from V and 0 bases from J, the junction contained 8 bases not matched to a gene. CDR3 nucleotides: TGTGCCAGCAGTTTCCCGGGACAGGGGCTCTATAGCAATCAGCCCCAGCATTTT. Translated, it gives CASSFPGQGLYSNQPQHF. Based on the CDR3 plus reference TRBV28 and TRBJ1-5, the full variable domain is DVKVTQSSRYLVKRTGEKVFLECVQDMDHENMFWYRQDPGLGLRLIYFSYDVKMKEKGDIPEGYSVSREKKERFSLILESASTNQTSMYLCASSFPGQGLYSNQPQHFGDGTRLSIL.

CDR3 sequence (DNA): TGTGCCTGGAGGCCCGCAGGGGGTTTCTCTGGAAACACCATATATTTT. Translating gives CAWRPAGGFSGNTIYF. The chain couples TRBV30 to TRBJ1-3; 7 bases map to TRBD1. Germline V CDR1 and CDR2: GTSNPN, SVGIG (reference sequence). This CDR3 is built from 16 residues. Trimming removed 3 bases from V and 0 bases from J; junction bases left unmatched: 8.

The chain recombines TRBV5-1 with TRBJ2-1; weak D call: TRBD2 (5 bases). The CDR3 runs 16 residues. Trimming cost V 5 bases and J 5 bases, with 20 bases left between them. Germline CDR1 reads SGHRS; CDR2 reads YFSETQ. The CDR3 loop reads CASRTTWSPLDNEQFF. The CDR3 DNA sequence: TGCGCCAGCAGAACCACTTGGTCCCCACTAGACAATGAGCAGTTCTTC.

The genes are TRBV7-9 and TRBJ1-1; no clear D. V was trimmed by 2 bases and J by 1 base, leaving 11 bases between them. The CDR3 loop spans 15 amino acids. Germline V lookup: CDR1 SEHNR, CDR2 FQNEAQ (reference sequence). The CDR3 loop reads CASSLNSGENTEAFF. For the CDR3, the DNA is TGTGCCAGCAGCTTAAACTCCGGAGAGAACACTGAAGCTTTCTTT.

CDR3 bases: TGTGCCAGCAGCTTAGCGGGGAGGGCGAACACTGAAGCTTTCTTT. As protein: CASSLAGRANTEAFF. J is TRBJ1-1 and V is TRBV7-9; the D is unclear. The CDR3 sequence is 15 residues long. V lost 0 bases and J 1 base, leaving 9 bases between the germline ends. Per the germline V gene, CDR1 is SEHNR and CDR2 is FQNEAQ (reference sequence).